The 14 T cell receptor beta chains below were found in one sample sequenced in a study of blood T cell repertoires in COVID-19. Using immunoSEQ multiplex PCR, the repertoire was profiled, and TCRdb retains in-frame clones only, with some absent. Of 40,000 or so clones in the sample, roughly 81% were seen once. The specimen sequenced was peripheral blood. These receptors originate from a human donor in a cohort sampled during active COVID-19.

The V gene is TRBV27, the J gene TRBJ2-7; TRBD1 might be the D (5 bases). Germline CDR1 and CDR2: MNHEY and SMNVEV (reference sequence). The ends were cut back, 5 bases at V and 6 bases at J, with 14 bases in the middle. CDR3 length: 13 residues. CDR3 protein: CASSLQANFEQYF. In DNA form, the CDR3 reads TGTGCCAGCAGTCTACAGGCAAACTTCGAGCAGTACTTC.

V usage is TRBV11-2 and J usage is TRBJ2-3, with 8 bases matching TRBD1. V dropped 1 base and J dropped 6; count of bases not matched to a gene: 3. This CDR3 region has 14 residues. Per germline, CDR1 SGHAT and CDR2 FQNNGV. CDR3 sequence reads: CASSLAGGWDTQYF. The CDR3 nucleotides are TGTGCCAGCAGCTTAGCAGGGGGCTGGGATACGCAGTATTTT. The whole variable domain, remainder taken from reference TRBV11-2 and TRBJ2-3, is EAGVAQSPRYKIIEKRQSVAFWCNPISGHATLYWYQQILGQGPKLLIQFQNNGVVDDSQLPKDRFSAERLKGVDSTLKIQPAKLEDSAVYLCASSLAGGWDTQYFGPGTRLTVL.

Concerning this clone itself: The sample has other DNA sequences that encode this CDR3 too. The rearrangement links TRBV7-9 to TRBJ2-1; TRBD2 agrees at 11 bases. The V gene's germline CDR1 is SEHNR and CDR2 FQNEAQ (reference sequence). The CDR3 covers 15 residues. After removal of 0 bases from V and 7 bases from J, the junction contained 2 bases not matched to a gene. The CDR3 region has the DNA TGTGCCAGCAGCTTAGCTAGCGGGGGGGCGAATGAGCAGTTCTTC. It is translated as CASSLASGGANEQFF.

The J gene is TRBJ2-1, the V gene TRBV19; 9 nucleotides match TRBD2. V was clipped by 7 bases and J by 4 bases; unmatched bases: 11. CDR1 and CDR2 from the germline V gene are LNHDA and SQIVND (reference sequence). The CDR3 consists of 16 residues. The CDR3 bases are TGTGCCAGTACCCCACGGGGGCGGGGGGGGTACAATGAGCAGTTCTTC. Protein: CASTPRGRGGYNEQFF. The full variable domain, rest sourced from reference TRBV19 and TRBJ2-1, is DGGITQSPKYLFRKEGQNVTLSCEQNLNHDAMYWYRQDPGQGLRLIYYSQIVNDFQKGDIAEGYSVSREKKESFPLTVTSAQKNPTAFYLCASTPRGRGGYNEQFFGPGTRLTVL.

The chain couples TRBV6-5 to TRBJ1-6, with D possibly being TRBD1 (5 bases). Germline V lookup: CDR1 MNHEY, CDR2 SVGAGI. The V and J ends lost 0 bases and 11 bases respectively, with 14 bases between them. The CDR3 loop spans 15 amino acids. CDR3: CASSYSTGGRAPLHF. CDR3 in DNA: TGTGCCAGCAGTTACTCGACGGGGGGAAGGGCACCCCTCCACTTT.

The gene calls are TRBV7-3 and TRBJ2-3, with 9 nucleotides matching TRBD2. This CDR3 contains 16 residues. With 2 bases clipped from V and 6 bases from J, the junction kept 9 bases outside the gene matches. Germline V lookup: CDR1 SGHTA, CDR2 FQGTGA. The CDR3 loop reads CASSLWASGVKDTQYF. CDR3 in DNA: TGTGCCAGCAGCTTATGGGCTAGCGGGGTGAAGGATACGCAGTATTTT.

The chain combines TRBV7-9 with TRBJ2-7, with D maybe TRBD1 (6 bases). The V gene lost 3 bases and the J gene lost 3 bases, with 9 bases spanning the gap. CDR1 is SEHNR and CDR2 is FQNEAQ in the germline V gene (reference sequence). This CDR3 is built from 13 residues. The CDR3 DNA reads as TGTGCCAGCAGCTTCCGGGACAACTACGAGCAGTACTTC. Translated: CASSFRDNYEQYF.

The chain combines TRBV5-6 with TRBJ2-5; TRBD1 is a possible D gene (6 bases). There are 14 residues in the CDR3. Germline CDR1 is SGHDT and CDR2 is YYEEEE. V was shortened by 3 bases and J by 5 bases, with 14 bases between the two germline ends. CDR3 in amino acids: CASSSPGVPETQYF. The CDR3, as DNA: TGTGCCAGCAGCTCCCCAGGGGTCCCGGAGACCCAGTACTTC.

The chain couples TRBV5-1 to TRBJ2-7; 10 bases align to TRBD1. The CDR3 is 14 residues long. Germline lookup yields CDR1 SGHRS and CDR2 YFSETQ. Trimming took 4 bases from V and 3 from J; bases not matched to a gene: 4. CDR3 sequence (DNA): TGCGCCAGCAGCGACGGACAGGGGGGCTACGAGCAGTACTTC. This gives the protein CASSDGQGGYEQYF. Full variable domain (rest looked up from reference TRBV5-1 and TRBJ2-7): KAGVTQTPRYLIKTRGQQVTLSCSPISGHRSVSWYQQTPGQGLQFLFEYFSETQRNKGNFPGRFSGRQFSNSRSEMNVSTLELGDSALYLCASSDGQGGYEQYFGPGTRLTVT.

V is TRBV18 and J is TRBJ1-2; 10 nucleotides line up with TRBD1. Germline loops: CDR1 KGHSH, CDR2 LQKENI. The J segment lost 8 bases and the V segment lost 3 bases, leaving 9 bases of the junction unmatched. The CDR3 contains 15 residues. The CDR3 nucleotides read TGTGCCAGCTCACCTGGGGGACAGGGGTTCGGCGGCTACACCTTC. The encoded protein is CASSPGGQGFGGYTF.

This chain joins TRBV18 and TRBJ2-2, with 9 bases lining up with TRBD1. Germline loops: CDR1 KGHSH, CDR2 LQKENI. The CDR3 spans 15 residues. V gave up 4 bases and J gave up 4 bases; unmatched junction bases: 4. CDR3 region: CASSLGTGITGELFF. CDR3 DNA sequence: TGTGCCAGCTCACTTGGGACAGGGATCACCGGGGAGCTGTTTTTT.

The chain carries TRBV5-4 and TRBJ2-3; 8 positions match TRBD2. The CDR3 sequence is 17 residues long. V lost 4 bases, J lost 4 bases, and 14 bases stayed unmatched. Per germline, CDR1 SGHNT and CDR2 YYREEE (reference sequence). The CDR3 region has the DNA TGTGCCAGCAGCCCCCCCGGGACTAGTATGGTCGCAGATACGCAGTATTTT. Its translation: CASSPPGTSMVADTQYF.

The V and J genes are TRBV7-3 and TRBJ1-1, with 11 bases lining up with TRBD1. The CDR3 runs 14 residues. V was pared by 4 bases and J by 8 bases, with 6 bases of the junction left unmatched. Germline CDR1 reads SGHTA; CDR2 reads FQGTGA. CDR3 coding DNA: TGTGCCAGCAGCTCCGGGACAGGGGGTCACGAAGCTTTCTTT. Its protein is CASSSGTGGHEAFF.

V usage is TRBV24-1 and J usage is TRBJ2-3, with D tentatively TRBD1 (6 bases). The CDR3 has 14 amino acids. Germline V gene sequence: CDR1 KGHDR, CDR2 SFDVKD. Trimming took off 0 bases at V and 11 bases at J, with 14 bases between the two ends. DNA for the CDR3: TGTGCCACCAGTGATTTGCGGCAGCCACAGGGGCAGTATTTT. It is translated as CATSDLRQPQGQYF.